These 12 T cell receptor beta chains share one sample of origin, sequenced in a study of blood T cell repertoires in COVID-19. Repertoires were generated with immunoSEQ multiplex PCR, while TCRdb's copy carries only in-frame clones and drops some. The sample contains fewer than 200,000 clones, around 83% of which appear only once. The source material was peripheral blood. These TCRs come from a human donor in a cohort sampled during active COVID-19.

The CDR3 region has the DNA TGCGCCAGCAGCCAAGAACTAGCGGGAGCTAGCAAGCAGTACTTC. It yields the protein CASSQELAGASKQYF. V is TRBV4-1 and J is TRBJ2-7, with TRBD2 matching 11 bases. This CDR3 has 15 amino acids. Germline values: CDR1 MGHRA, CDR2 YSYEKL. Trimming at V came to 0 bases and at J to 8 bases, leaving 6 bases not matched to a gene.

As to this clone: One end of the junction varies from germline; a read error may be responsible. The V and J genes are TRBV7-7 and TRBJ2-5; perhaps TRBD2 as D (5 bases). Looked up from germline, CDR1 is SSHAT and CDR2 is FNYEAQ (reference sequence). The CDR3 sequence is 15 residues long. The CDR3 reads CASSLLLGSYQTQYF. As DNA, the CDR3 is TGTGCTAGCAGCTTACTACTAGGATCGTATCAGACCCAGTACTTC.

This clone was counted only a few times. V gene TRBV7-9 combines with J gene TRBJ1-6, with TRBD1 matching over 7 bases. Germline CDR1 reads SEHNR; CDR2 reads FQNEAQ (reference sequence). Trimming cost V 10 bases and J 3 bases; bases outside gene matches: 9. The CDR3 consists of 15 residues. The chain's CDR3 is CAIPRGPGYNSPLHF. In nucleotides, the CDR3 is TGTGCCATCCCGAGGGGGCCCGGCTATAATTCACCCCTCCACTTT.

The gene calls are TRBV27 and TRBJ1-3; 9 bases are a match to TRBD1. V shed 6 bases and J 3 bases; nucleotides not matched to a gene: 12. The germline V gene has CDR1 MNHEY and CDR2 SMNVEV (reference sequence). The CDR3 is 17 amino acids. CDR3 amino acids: CASSPGQGRLFGNTIYF. The CDR3, as DNA: TGTGCCAGCAGCCCGGGACAGGGACGTCTCTTTGGAAACACCATATATTTT.

The chain uses TRBV23-1 and TRBJ2-7; 8 bases agree with TRBD1. TRBV23-1 is an ORF, and what it does is uncertain. J gave up 2 bases and V 3 bases, and 12 bases lay outside the gene matches. The CDR3 is 17 residues long. CDR3: CASSHINTDRAPYEQYF. CDR3 coding DNA: TGCGCCAGCAGTCACATTAACACGGACAGGGCTCCCTACGAGCAGTACTTC.

The chain is built from TRBV5-1 and TRBJ2-1; 8 bases fit TRBD2. J lost 9 bases, V lost 0 bases, and 2 bases had no gene match. The CDR3 loop spans 13 amino acids. CDR1 is SGHRS, CDR2 YFSETQ, per germline. In nucleotides, the CDR3 is TGCGCCAGCAGCTTGGAGGCGGGGGGTGAGCAGTTCTTC. Translated: CASSLEAGGEQFF. Supplemented by reference TRBV5-1 and TRBJ2-1, the full variable domain reads KAGVTQTPRYLIKTRGQQVTLSCSPISGHRSVSWYQQTPGQGLQFLFEYFSETQRNKGNFPGRFSGRQFSNSRSEMNVSTLELGDSALYLCASSLEAGGEQFFGPGTRLTVL.

CDR3 DNA: TGTGCCAGCTCACGCGCAGGCGGGAGGGATGGCTACACCTTC. As protein: CASSRAGGRDGYTF. V gene TRBV18 combines with J gene TRBJ1-2; D unresolved. V was trimmed by 4 bases and J by 6 bases, leaving 15 bases between them. Germline CDR1 is KGHSH and CDR2 is LQKENI. The CDR3 totals 14 residues.

The chain employs TRBV4-1 and TRBJ1-5, with D possibly being TRBD1 (6 bases). The length of the CDR3 is 15 residues. With 0 bases removed from V and 9 bases from J, the gap between germline ends came to 15 bases. Germline assignment: CDR1 MGHRA and CDR2 YSYEKL. The CDR3 loop reads CASSQDSRGSPPQHF. CDR3 nucleotides: TGCGCCAGCAGCCAAGACTCCAGGGGAAGCCCGCCCCAGCATTTT.

V and J are TRBV3-1 (or the pseudogene TRBV3-2) and TRBJ1-5, with D perhaps TRBD1 (6 bases). CDR1 is LGHDT, CDR2 YNNKEL, per germline (reference sequence). CDR3 length: 16 residues. V was pared by 1 base and J by 6 bases, with 16 bases between. The DNA of the CDR3 is TGTGCCAGCAGCCAAGTTGGGGGGGCGCATGGTCAGCCCCAGCATTTT. Translated, it gives CASSQVGGAHGQPQHF.

The table lists this clone with a count of one. The chain is built from TRBV9 and TRBJ2-6; 10 bases fit TRBD1. After removal of 4 bases from V and 2 bases from J, the junction contained 12 bases not matched to a gene. In germline, CDR1 is SGDLS, CDR2 YYNGEE. CDR3 length: 19 amino acids. The CDR3 here is CASSLRQGAQGPGANVLTF. In DNA form, the CDR3 reads TGTGCCAGCAGCCTTCGACAGGGGGCTCAGGGGCCTGGGGCCAACGTCCTGACTTTC.

The V and J genes are TRBV5-1 and TRBJ2-3; D is perhaps TRBD2 (6 bases). The CDR3 spans 15 residues. CDR1 is SGHRS, CDR2 YFSETQ, per germline. The V and J ends lost 3 bases and 2 bases respectively, with 13 bases between them. CDR3 sequence (DNA): TGCGCCAGCAGCTGGGTGGGGGGTTACACAGATACGCAGTATTTT. This sequence encodes CASSWVGGYTDTQYF.

This clone occurred once. The chain has TRBV7-2 and TRBJ2-3, with D tentatively TRBD2 (6 bases). There are 15 residues in the CDR3. The V end lost 1 base, the J end lost 2 bases, and 10 bases lay between the germline ends. Germline V gene sequence: CDR1 SGHTA, CDR2 FQGNSA. This CDR3 reads CASSLVGGATDTQYF. CDR3 nucleotides: TGTGCCAGCAGCTTAGTCGGCGGGGCCACAGATACGCAGTATTTT.